The 8 T cell receptor beta chains presented below share a single source sample, sequenced in a study of control samples from healthy donors and cancer patients. Measured with immunoSEQ multiplex PCR; TCRdb has only the in-frame clones, and not every one. The data show roughly 92,000 clones, about 85% seen once. Sequencing was carried out using blood. Receptor source: a woman between 50 and 59 years old in good health.

The CDR3 reads CASRRRGDALGTSGYTF. The CDR3, as DNA: TGTGCCAGTAGAAGGAGGGGGGACGCCTTAGGGACTTCTGGCTACACCTTC. J is TRBJ1-2 and V is TRBV19; D perhaps matches TRBD1 (6 bases). This CDR3 region has 17 residues. Germline lookup yields CDR1 LNHDA and CDR2 SQIVND (reference sequence). Trimming shortened V by 6 bases and J by 7 bases, and 27 bases separated the two germline ends.

The chain joins TRBV15 to TRBJ2-1, with D perhaps TRBD2 (5 bases). V dropped 2 bases and J dropped 7 bases, with 9 bases sitting between them. CDR1 and CDR2 from the germline V gene are LNHNV and YYDKDF (reference sequence). The length of the CDR3 is 13 residues. The CDR3 DNA is TGTGCCACCAGCAGAACTAGAAGAAATGAGCAGTTCTTC. Translated: CATSRTRRNEQFF. Full variable domain (rest looked up from reference TRBV15 and TRBJ2-1): DAMVIQNPRYQVTQFGKPVTLSCSQTLNHNVMYWYQQKSSQAPKLLFHYYDKDFNNEADTPDNFQSRRPNTSFCFLDIRSPGLGDTAMYLCATSRTRRNEQFFGPGTRLTVL.

The CDR3 region has the DNA TGTGCCAGCAGTTTTGGACCCTCAGATACGCAGTATTTT. The encoded protein is CASSFGPSDTQYF. J is TRBJ2-3 and V is TRBV6-2 or TRBV6-3; D is undetermined. Trimming stripped 4 bases from V and 4 bases from J, with 9 bases between. The length of the CDR3 is 13 residues. Germline V gives CDR1 MNHEY, CDR2 SVGEGT.

CDR3 nucleotides: TGTGCCAGCAGTTTAAAGGTACTAGGTTACGAGCAGTACTTC. It yields the protein CASSLKVLGYEQYF. The V call is TRBV27, the J call TRBJ2-7; perhaps TRBD2 as D (5 bases). The ends were cut back, 2 bases at V and 4 bases at J, with 12 bases in the middle. From germline, CDR1 is MNHEY and CDR2 SMNVEV (reference sequence). CDR3 length equals 14 residues.

The rearrangement joins TRBV4-2 to TRBJ1-2, with a possible D match to TRBD1 (5 bases). CDR1 and CDR2 (germline): LGHNA, YNFKEQ. V lost 1 base, J lost 3 bases, and 12 bases lay in between. CDR3 length: 15 amino acids. Here the CDR3 reads CASSQVKGSDYGYTF. CDR3 coding DNA: TGTGCCAGCAGCCAAGTAAAGGGGTCCGACTATGGCTACACCTTC.

J is TRBJ2-2 and V is TRBV11-2; possibly TRBD1 or TRBD2 for D (5 bases each). Trimming cost V 5 bases and J 3 bases, with 10 bases left between them. The germline gives CDR1 SGHAT, CDR2 FQNNGV. CDR3 length: 14 residues. This CDR3 reads CASSPRDHTGELFF. In DNA form, the CDR3 reads TGTGCCAGCAGCCCCCGGGACCACACCGGGGAGCTGTTTTTT.

The rearrangement uses TRBV5-5 and TRBJ1-2, with D perhaps TRBD1 (6 bases). Trimming stripped 0 bases from V and 0 bases from J, with 9 bases between. CDR3 size: 15 residues. Germline V gene sequence: CDR1 SGHKS, CDR2 YYEKEE (reference sequence). The CDR3 is CASSLAQGPNYGYTF. The CDR3 bases are TGTGCCAGCAGCTTGGCACAGGGACCTAACTATGGCTACACCTTC. Supplemented by reference TRBV5-5 and TRBJ1-2, the full variable domain reads DAGVTQSPTHLIKTRGQQVTLRCSPISGHKSVSWYQQVLGQGPQFIFQYYEKEERGRGNFPDRFSARQFPNYSSELNVNALLLGDSALYLCASSLAQGPNYGYTFGSGTRLTVV.

The genes are TRBV7-9 and TRBJ1-6; D gene uncertain. Germline V lookup: CDR1 SEHNR, CDR2 FQNEAQ (reference sequence). CDR3 length equals 13 residues. The germline V and J ends were trimmed by 4 bases and 5 bases, with 6 bases remaining between them. This CDR3 is CASSSSNNSPLHF. The DNA of the CDR3 is TGTGCCAGCAGCTCCAGTAATAATTCACCCCTCCACTTT.